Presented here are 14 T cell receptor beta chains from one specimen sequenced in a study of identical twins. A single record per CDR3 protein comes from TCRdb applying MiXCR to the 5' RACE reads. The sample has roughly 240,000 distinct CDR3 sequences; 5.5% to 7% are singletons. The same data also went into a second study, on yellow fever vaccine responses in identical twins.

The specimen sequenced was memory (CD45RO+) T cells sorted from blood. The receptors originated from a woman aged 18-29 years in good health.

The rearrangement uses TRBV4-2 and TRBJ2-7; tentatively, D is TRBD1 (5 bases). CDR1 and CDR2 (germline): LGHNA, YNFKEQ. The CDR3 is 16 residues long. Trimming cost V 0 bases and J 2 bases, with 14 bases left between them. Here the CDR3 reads CASSQDRGDSPYEQYF. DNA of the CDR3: TGTGCCAGCAGCCAAGATAGGGGCGACTCACCCTACGAGCAGTACTTC.

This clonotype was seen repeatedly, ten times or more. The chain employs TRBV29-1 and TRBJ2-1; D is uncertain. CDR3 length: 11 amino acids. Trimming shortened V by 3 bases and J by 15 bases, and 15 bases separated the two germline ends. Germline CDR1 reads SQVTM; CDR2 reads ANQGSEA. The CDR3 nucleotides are TGCAGCGTTGACGCGATCAAAGACTGGTTCTTC. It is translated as CSVDAIKDWFF.

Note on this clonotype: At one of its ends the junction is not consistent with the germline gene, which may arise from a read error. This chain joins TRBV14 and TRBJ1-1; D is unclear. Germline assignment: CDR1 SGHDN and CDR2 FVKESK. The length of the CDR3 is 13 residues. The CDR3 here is CASSQESWTEAFF. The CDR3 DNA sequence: TGCGCCAGCAGCCAAGAGAGTTGGACTGAAGCTTTCTTT.

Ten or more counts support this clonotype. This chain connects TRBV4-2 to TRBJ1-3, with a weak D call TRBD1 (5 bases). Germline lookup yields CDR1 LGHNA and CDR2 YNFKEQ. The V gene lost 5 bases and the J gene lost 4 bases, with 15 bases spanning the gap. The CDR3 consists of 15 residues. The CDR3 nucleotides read TGTGCCAGCAGCAAACCGGACACTCCGGGAAACACCATATATTTT. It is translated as CASSKPDTPGNTIYF.

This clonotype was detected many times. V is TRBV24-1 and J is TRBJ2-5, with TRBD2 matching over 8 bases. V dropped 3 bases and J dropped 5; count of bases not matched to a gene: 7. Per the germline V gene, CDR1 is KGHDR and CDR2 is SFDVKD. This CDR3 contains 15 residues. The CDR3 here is CATSDATGGGETQYF. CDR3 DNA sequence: TGTGCCACCAGTGATGCGACGGGAGGGGGGGAGACCCAGTACTTC.

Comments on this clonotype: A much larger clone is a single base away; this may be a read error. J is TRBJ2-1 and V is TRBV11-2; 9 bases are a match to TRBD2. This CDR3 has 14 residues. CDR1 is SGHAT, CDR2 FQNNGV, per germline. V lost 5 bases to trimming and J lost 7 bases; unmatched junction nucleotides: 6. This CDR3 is CASSLWTSENEQFF. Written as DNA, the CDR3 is TGTGCCAGCAGCCTCTGGACTAGCGAGAATGAGCAGTTCTTC.

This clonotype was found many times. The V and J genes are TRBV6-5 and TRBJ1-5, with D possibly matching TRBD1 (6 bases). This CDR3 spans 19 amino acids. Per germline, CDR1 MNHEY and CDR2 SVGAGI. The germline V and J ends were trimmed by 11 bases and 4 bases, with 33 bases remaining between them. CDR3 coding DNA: TGTGCCCCAGTTACTCAGGTAACAGGGACCCAGCGCCCGAATCAGCCCCAGCATTTT. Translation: CAPVTQVTGTQRPNQPQHF.

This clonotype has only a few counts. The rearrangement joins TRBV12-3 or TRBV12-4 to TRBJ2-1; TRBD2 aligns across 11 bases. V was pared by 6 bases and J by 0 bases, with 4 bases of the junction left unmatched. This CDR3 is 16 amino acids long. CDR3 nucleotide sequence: TGTGCCAGCAGAGAGCTAGCGGGGGGCTCCTACAATGAGCAGTTCTTC. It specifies CASRELAGGSYNEQFF.

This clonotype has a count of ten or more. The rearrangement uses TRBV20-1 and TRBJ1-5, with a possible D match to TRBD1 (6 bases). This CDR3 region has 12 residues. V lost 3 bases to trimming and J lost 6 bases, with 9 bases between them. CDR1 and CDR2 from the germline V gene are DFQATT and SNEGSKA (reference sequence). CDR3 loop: CSASPTGQPQHF. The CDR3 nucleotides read TGCAGTGCTAGCCCGACAGGTCAGCCCCAGCATTTT.

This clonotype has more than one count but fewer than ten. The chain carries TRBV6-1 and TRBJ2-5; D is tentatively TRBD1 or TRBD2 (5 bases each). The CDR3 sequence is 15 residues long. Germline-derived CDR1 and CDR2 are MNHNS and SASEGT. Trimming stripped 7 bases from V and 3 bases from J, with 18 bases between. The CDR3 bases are TGTGCCAGCACCCGGGACGCCCTGGGGGAAGAGACCCAGTACTTC. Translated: CASTRDALGEETQYF.

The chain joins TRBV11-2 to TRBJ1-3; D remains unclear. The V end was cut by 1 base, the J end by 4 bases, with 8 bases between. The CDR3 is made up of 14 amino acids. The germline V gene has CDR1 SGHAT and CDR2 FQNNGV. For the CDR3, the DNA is TGTGCCAGCAGCTTAGCAGTGGGGGGAAACACCATATATTTT. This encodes CASSLAVGGNTIYF.

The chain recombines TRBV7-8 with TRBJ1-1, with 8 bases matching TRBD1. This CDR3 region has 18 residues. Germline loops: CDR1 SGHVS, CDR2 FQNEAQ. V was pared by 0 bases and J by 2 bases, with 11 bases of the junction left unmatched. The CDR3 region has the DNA TGTGCCAGCAGCTTAGCGTTTGGGGCAGGGGGCCTCAACACTGAAGCTTTCTTT. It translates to CASSLAFGAGGLNTEAFF. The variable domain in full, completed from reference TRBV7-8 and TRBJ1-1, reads GAGVSQSPRYKVAKRGQDVALRCDPISGHVSLFWYQQALGQGPEFLTYFQNEAQLDKSGLPSDRFFAERPEGSVSTLKIQRTQQEDSAVYLCASSLAFGAGGLNTEAFFGQGTRLTVV.

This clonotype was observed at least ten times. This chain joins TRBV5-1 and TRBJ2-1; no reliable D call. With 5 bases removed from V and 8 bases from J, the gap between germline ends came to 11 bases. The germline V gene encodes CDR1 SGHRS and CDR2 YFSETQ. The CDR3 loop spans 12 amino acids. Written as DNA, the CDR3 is TGCGCCAGCAGGAAATTATCGGATGAGCAGTTCTTC. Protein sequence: CASRKLSDEQFF. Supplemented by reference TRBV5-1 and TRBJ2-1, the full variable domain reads KAGVTQTPRYLIKTRGQQVTLSCSPISGHRSVSWYQQTPGQGLQFLFEYFSETQRNKGNFPGRFSGRQFSNSRSEMNVSTLELGDSALYLCASRKLSDEQFFGPGTRLTVL.

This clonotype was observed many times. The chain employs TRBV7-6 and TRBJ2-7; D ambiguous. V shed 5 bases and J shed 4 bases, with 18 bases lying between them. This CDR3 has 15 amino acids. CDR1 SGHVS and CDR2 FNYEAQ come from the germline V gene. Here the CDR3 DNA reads TGTGCCAGCAGCAAAGACCTTGGGTTCGGGTACGAGCAGTACTTC. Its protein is CASSKDLGFGYEQYF.